This T cell receptor beta chain was obtained from a study of blood T cell repertoires in COVID-19. In the study overall: COVID-19 samples, acute and convalescent, were from the United States, Italy and Spain. Sources were T cells, B-cell-depleted T cells, or PBMCs; the material itself was cDNA or gDNA.

Recruited during active infection, patients (from Seattle) were subsequently followed longitudinally. The CDR3 covers 19 residues. V shed 5 bases and J 0 bases; nucleotides not matched to a gene: 15. The germline V gene has CDR1 SGHTA and CDR2 FQGNSA. The repertoire was sequenced with immunoSEQ multiplex PCR; TCRdb's copy has only in-frame clones and lacks some. This sample has 250,000 to 400,000 clones, with roughly 90% found just once. The TCR sequence derives from a woman in her 30s with COVID-19, enrolled during active disease. Material: peripheral blood. The V call is TRBV7-2, the J call TRBJ2-1, with 8 bases that match TRBD2. The CDR3 sequence is CASSPRGEPGLVSYNEQFF. In nucleotides, the CDR3 is TGTGCCAGCAGCCCACGCGGAGAGCCGGGACTAGTCTCCTACAATGAGCAGTTCTTC.